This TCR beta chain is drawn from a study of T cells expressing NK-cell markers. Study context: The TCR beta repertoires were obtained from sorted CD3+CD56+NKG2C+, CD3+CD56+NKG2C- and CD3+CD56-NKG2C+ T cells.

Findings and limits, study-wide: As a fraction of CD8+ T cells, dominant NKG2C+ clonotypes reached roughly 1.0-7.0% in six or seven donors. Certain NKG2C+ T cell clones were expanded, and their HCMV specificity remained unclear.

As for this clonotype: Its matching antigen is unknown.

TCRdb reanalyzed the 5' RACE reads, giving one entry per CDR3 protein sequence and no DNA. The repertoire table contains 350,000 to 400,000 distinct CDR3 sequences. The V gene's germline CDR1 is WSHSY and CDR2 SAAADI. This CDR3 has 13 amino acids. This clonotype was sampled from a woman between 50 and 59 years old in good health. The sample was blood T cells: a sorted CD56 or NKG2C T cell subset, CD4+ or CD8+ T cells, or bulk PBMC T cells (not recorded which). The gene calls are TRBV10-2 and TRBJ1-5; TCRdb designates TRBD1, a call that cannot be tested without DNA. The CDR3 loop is CASLTGGYQPQHF.